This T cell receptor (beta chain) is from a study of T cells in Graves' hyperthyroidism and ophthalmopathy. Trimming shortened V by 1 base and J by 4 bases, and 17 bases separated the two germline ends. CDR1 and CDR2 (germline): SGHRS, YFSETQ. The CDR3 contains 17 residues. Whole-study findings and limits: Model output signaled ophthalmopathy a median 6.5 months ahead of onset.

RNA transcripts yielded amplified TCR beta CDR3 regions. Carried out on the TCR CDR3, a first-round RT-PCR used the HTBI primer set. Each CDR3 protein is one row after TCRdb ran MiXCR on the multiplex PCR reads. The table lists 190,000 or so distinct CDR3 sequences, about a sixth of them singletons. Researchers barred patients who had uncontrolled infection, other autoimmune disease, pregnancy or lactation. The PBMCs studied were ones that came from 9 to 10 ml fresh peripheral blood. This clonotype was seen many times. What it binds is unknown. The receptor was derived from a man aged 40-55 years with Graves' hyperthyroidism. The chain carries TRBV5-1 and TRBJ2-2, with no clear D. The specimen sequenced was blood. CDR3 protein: CASSLIGRSTGTGELFF. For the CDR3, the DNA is TGCGCCAGCAGCTTGATAGGACGGAGCACCGGCACCGGGGAGCTGTTTTTT.